Sequencing of this T cell receptor beta chain was carried out in a study of cytomegalovirus exposure and HLA in healthy donors. Findings and limits, study-wide: In vitro confirmation showed three CMV-associated chains to be CMV antigen specific.

The protocol was immunoSEQ multiplex PCR, while the TCRdb copy is restricted to in-frame clones and leaves out a portion. Of more than 70,000 clones in the sample, 96% were seen once. The germline CDR1 and CDR2 sequences are MDHEN and SYDVKM. The length of the CDR3 is 13 residues. Trimming removed 4 bases at V and 11 bases at J, with 18 bases between. To note about this clone: Its antigen is unknown.

The clonotype comes from a man aged 18-30 years in good health and CMV-seropositive. The chain joins TRBV28 to TRBJ2-7, with D perhaps matching TRBD2 (5 bases). The sample taken for sequencing was PBMCs. This CDR3 reads CASSWTGILGEYF. In DNA, the CDR3 is TGTGCCAGCAGTTGGACCGGGATACTAGGCGAGTACTTC.